Presented here are 7 T cell receptor beta chains from one specimen sequenced in a study of blood T cell repertoires in COVID-19. Profiling relied on immunoSEQ multiplex PCR, and the TCRdb table lists in-frame clones only, not all of them. The sample carries more than 45,000 clones, around 82% recorded once. Sequencing used peripheral blood. The receptors were gathered from a man older than 75 with COVID-19, enrolled during active disease.

This clone was seen just once. The rearrangement uses TRBV4-2 and TRBJ1-5; 8 nucleotides line up with TRBD1. This CDR3 has 15 amino acids. Germline CDR1 and CDR2: LGHNA and YNFKEQ. V shed 0 bases, J shed 10 bases, and the junction held 8 bases outside the gene matches. CDR3 sequence (DNA): TGTGCCAGCAGCCAAGAGGGAGGACAGGGCGCACCCCAGCATTTT. Its protein product is CASSQEGGQGAPQHF.

This clone appeared a single time. The gene calls are TRBV24-1 and TRBJ1-5; 8 bases are a match to TRBD1. CDR3 length equals 16 residues. After removal of 3 bases from V and 3 bases from J, the junction contained 6 bases not matched to a gene. From germline, CDR1 is KGHDR and CDR2 SFDVKD. CDR3 sequence: CATSDGGQANNQPQHF. The DNA for the CDR3 is TGTGCCACCAGTGATGGGGGACAGGCGAACAATCAGCCCCAGCATTTT.

The chain carries TRBV28 and TRBJ2-2; D is perhaps TRBD1 (5 bases). V was cut by 6 bases and J by 0 bases, with 11 bases left in between. Germline V CDR1 and CDR2: MDHEN, SYDVKM. This CDR3 is 15 amino acids long. The DNA of the CDR3 is TGTGCCAGCAGCCTGGACACCACGAACACCGGGGAGCTGTTTTTT. Translation: CASSLDTTNTGELFF.

The J gene is TRBJ1-2, the V gene TRBV25-1; tentatively, D is TRBD1 (6 bases). The CDR3 length is 15 residues. Per the germline V gene, CDR1 is MGHDK and CDR2 is SYGVNS. The V end was cut by 3 bases, the J end by 4 bases, with 15 bases between. Here the CDR3 DNA reads TGTGCCAGCAGTGACAAACAGGGCTGGGCCTATGGCTACACCTTC. Its translation is CASSDKQGWAYGYTF.

This rearrangement joins TRBV4-2 to TRBJ1-6; 8 bases are a match to TRBD1. Germline assignment: CDR1 LGHNA and CDR2 YNFKEQ. The CDR3 length is 18 residues. V dropped 0 bases and J dropped 0; count of bases not matched to a gene: 4. The CDR3 DNA follows: TGTGCCAGCAGCCAAGATCTCCAGGGGGCCTCCTATAATTCACCCCTCCACTTT. This gives the protein CASSQDLQGASYNSPLHF.

The chain links TRBV11-3 to TRBJ2-5; 8 nucleotides match TRBD1. The V gene's germline CDR1 is SGHNT and CDR2 YENEEA. The CDR3 is made up of 13 amino acids. Germline trimming cut 2 bases from V and 9 bases from J; bases unmatched to any gene: 5. This CDR3 reads CASSLRQGTAQYF. The CDR3 DNA reads as TGTGCCAGCAGCTTACGACAGGGGACAGCCCAGTACTTC.

This clone was seen once. This chain joins TRBV9 and TRBJ2-2, with TRBD2 identical over 8 bases. V shed 4 bases and J 3 bases; nucleotides not matched to a gene: 11. In germline, CDR1 is SGDLS, CDR2 YYNGEE. The CDR3 runs 17 residues. DNA for the CDR3: TGTGCCAGCAGCCAGAGGGGTAGCGGGGAACACACCGGGGAGCTGTTTTTT. Amino acid sequence: CASSQRGSGEHTGELFF.